The T cell receptor beta chain described here comes from a study of cytomegalovirus exposure and HLA in healthy donors. Study-level information: Early release data held 80 million to 100 million unique TCRs from HLA-typed donors.

PCR was performed using 60 Vbeta and 13 Jbeta primers. Sequencing was performed with immunoSEQ multiplex PCR; in TCRdb, only in-frame clones are kept and a portion is missing. The sample shows under 100,000 clones, 79% of them seen only once. This CDR3 comprises 15 residues. The ends lost 4 bases at V and 5 bases at J; junction bases unmatched: 9. Germline V lookup: CDR1 SEHNR, CDR2 FQNEAQ (reference sequence). By its share, this clone is medium-sized. What it binds is unknown. Study observations and caveats: Most sequenced TCRs were rare (though some public TCRs occurred in many donors). Testing in vitro showed three CMV-associated chains specific for CMV antigens.

Sequencing input: PBMCs. The receptor was derived from a man younger than 45 in good health and CMV-seronegative. The V and J genes are TRBV7-9 and TRBJ2-5; 8 positions match TRBD1. CDR3 nucleotides: TGTGCCAGCAGCTCGCCGGACAGGGTGCGGGAGACCCAGTACTTC. Encoded protein: CASSSPDRVRETQYF. The full variable domain, rest sourced from reference TRBV7-9 and TRBJ2-5, is DTGVSQNPRHKITKRGQNVTFRCDPISEHNRLYWYRQTLGQGPEFLTYFQNEAQLEKSRLLSDRFSAERPKGSFSTLEIQRTEQGDSAMYLCASSSPDRVRETQYFGPGTRLLVL.